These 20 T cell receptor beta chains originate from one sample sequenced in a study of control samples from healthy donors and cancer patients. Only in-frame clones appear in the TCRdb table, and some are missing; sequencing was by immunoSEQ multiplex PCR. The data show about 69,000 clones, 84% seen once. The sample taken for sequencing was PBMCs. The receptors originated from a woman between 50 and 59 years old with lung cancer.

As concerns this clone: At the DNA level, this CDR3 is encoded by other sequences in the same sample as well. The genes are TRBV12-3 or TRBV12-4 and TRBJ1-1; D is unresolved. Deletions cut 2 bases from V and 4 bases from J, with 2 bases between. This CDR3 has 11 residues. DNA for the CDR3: TGTGCCAGCAGTTTACGCACTGAAGCTTTCTTT. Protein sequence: CASSLRTEAFF.

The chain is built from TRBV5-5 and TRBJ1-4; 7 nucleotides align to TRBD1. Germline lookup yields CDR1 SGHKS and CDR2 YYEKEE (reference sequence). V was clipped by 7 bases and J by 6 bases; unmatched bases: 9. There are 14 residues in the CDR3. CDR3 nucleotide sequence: TGTGCCAGCCGCCGACAGGGAGGGGATGAAAAACTGTTTTTT. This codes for CASRRQGGDEKLFF. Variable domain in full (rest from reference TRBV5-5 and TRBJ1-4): DAGVTQSPTHLIKTRGQQVTLRCSPISGHKSVSWYQQVLGQGPQFIFQYYEKEERGRGNFPDRFSARQFPNYSSELNVNALLLGDSALYLCASRRQGGDEKLFFGSGTQLSVL.

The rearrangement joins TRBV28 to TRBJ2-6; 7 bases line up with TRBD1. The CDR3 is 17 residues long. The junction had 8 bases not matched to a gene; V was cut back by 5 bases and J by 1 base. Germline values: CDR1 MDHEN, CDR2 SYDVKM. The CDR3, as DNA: TGTGCCAGCAGTACCACCCGACAGGGTTCTGGGGCCAACGTCCTGACTTTC. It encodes CASSTTRQGSGANVLTF.

The CDR3 DNA is TGTGCCATCAGTGAGGCCCCGGGACGGAAGAGCTCCTATAATTCACCCCTCCACTTT. Its protein is CAISEAPGRKSSYNSPLHF. The chain joins TRBV10-3 to TRBJ1-6; D perhaps matches TRBD1 (5 bases). There are 19 residues in the CDR3. V lost 2 bases and J 0 bases, leaving 17 bases between the germline ends. Germline CDR1 is ENHRY and CDR2 is SYGVKD.

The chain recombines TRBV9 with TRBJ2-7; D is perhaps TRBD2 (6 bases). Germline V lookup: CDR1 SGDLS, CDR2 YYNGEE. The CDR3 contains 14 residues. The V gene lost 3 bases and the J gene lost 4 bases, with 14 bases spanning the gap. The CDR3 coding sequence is TGTGCCAGCAGCGCCGCGGGGACGGATTACGAGCAGTACTTC. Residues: CASSAAGTDYEQYF.

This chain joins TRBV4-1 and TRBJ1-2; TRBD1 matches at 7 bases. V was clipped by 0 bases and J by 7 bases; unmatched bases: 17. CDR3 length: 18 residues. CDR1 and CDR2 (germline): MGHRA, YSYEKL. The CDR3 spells CASSQEVRGPSPGAGYTF. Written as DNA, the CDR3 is TGCGCCAGCAGCCAAGAAGTAAGGGGGCCTTCACCCGGCGCTGGCTACACCTTC.

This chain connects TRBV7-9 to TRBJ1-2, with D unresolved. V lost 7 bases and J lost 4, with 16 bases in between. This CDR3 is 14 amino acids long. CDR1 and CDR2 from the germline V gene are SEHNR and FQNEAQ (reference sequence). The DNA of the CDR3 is TGTGCCAGCACCCAACCCAGCTTATTCTATGGCTACACCTTC. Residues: CASTQPSLFYGYTF. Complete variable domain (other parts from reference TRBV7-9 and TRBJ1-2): DTGVSQNPRHKITKRGQNVTFRCDPISEHNRLYWYRQTLGQGPEFLTYFQNEAQLEKSRLLSDRFSAERPKGSFSTLEIQRTEQGDSAMYLCASTQPSLFYGYTFGSGTRLTVV.

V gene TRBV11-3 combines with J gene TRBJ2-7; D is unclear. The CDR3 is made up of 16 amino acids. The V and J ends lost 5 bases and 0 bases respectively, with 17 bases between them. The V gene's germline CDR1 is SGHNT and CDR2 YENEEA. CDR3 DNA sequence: TGTGCCAGCAGCGTAATTTCCGGGTCTAACTCCTACGAGCAGTACTTC. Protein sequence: CASSVISGSNSYEQYF.

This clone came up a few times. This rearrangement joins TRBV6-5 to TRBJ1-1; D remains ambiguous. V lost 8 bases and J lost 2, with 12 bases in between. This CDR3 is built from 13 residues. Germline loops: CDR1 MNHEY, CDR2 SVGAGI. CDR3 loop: CASGVQFNTEAFF. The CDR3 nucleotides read TGTGCCAGCGGGGTCCAGTTCAACACTGAAGCTTTCTTT.

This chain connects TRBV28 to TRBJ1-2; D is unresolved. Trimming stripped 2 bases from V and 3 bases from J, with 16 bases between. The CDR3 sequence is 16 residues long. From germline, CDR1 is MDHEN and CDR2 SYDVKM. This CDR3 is CASSLSSSHYYYGYTF. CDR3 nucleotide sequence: TGTGCCAGCAGTTTAAGTTCATCACATTACTACTATGGCTACACCTTC.

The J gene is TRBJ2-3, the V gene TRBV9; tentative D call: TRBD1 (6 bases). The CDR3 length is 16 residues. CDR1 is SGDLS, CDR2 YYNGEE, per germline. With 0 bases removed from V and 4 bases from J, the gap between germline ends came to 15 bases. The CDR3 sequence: CASSVEGRGYADTQYF. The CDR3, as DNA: TGTGCCAGCAGCGTAGAGGGCAGGGGATACGCAGATACGCAGTATTTT.

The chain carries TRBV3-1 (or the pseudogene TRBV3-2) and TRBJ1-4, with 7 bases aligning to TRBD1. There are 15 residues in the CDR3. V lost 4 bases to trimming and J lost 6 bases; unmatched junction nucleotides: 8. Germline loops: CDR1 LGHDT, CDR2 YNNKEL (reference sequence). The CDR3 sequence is CASSLTGMLDEKLFF. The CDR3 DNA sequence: TGTGCCAGCAGCCTGACAGGGATGCTTGATGAAAAACTGTTTTTT.

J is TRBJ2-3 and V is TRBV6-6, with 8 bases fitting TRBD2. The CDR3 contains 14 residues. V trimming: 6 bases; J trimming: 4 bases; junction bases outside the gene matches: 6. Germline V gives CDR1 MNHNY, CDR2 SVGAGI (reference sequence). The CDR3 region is CASRSGGQSDTQYF. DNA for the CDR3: TGTGCCAGCAGGTCGGGGGGGCAATCAGATACGCAGTATTTT.

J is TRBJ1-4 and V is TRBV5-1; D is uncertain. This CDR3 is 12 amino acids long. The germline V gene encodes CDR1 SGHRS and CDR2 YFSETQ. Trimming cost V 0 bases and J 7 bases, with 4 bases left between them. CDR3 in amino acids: CASSLDGEKLFF. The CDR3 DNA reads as TGCGCCAGCAGCTTGGACGGTGAAAAACTGTTTTTT.

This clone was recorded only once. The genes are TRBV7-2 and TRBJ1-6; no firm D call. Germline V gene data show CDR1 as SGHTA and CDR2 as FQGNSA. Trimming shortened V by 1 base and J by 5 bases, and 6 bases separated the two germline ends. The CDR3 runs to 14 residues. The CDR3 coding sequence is TGTGCCAGCAGCTTAGGTTCGGATAATTCACCCCTCCACTTT. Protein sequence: CASSLGSDNSPLHF.

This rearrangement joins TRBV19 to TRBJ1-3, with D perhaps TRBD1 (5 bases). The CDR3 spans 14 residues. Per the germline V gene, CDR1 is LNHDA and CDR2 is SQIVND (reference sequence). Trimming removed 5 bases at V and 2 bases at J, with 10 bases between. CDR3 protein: CASSVGTPGNTIYF. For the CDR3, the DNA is TGTGCCAGTAGTGTCGGGACTCCTGGAAACACCATATATTTT.

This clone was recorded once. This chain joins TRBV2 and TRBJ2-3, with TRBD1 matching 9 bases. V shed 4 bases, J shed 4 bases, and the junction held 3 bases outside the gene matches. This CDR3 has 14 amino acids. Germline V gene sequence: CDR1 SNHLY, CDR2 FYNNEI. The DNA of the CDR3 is TGTGCCAGCAGTGTCTGGACAGGGGCAGATACGCAGTATTTT. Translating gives CASSVWTGADTQYF.

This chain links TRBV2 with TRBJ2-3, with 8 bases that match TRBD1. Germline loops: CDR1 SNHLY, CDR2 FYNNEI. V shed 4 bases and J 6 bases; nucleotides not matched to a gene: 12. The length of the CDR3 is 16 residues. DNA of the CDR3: TGTGCCAGCAGTGGCGGACAGGGCGCCTCGGGTGATACGCAGTATTTT. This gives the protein CASSGGQGASGDTQYF. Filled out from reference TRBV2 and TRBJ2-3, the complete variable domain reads EPEVTQTPSHQVTQMGQEVILRCVPISNHLYFYWYRQILGQKVEFLVSFYNNEISEKSEIFDDQFSVERPDGSNFTLKIRSTKLEDSAMYFCASSGGQGASGDTQYFGPGTRLTVL.

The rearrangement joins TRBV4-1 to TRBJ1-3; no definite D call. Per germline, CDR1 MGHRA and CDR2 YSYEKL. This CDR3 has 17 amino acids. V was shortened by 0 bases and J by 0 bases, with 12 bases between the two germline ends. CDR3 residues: CASSQDSAIFSGNTIYF. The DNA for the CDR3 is TGCGCCAGCAGCCAAGATTCCGCGATTTTCTCTGGAAACACCATATATTTT.

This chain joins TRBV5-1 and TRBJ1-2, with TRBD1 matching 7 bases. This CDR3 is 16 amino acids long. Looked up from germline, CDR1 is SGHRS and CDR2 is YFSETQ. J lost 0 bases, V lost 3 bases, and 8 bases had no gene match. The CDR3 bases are TGCGCCAGCAGCTGGACAGGAGCAGCTACTAACTATGGCTACACCTTC. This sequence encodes CASSWTGAATNYGYTF.